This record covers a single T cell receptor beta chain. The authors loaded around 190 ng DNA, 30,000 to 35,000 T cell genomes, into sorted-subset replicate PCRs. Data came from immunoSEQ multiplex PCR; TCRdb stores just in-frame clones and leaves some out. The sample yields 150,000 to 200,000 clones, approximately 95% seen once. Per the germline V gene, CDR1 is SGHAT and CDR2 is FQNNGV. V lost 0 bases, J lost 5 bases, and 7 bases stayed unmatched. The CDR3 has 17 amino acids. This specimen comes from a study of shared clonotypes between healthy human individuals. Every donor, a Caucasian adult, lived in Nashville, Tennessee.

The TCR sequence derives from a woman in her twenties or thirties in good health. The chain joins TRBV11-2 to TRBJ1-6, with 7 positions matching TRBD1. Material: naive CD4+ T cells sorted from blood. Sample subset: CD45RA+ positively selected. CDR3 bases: TGTGCCAGCAGCTTAGATCTACCGGGACAGAATAATTCACCCCTCCACTTT. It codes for CASSLDLPGQNNSPLHF.